These T cell receptor beta chains were read from a single sample in a study of beta chain features in type 1 diabetes. The protocol was immunoSEQ multiplex PCR, while the TCRdb copy is restricted to in-frame clones and leaves out a portion. The table records some 220,000 clones, roughly a tenth of them present only once. Sequences were obtained from central memory CD4+ T cells from blood. Receptors originate from a man aged 18 to 30 in good health. Both conserved end residues are part of each CDR3. A D gene is named only where the DNA matches it firmly. Size is omitted from some rows. Given values are once, few, many or a class for expanded clones.

TRBJ1-4,TRBV27,TRBD1,few,CASSRGDSNEKLFF,TGTGCCAGCAGTAGGGGGGACAGTAATGAAAAACTGTTTTTT
TRBJ1-1,TRBV30,TRBD1,.,CAGDRGRDTEAFF,TGTGCCGGAGACAGGGGGCGCGACACTGAAGCTTTCTTT
TRBJ1-1,TRBV30,.,.,CAWSVFLNTEAFF,TGTGCCTGGAGTGTATTTTTGAACACTGAAGCTTTCTTT
TRBJ2-1,TRBV13,TRBD2,many,CASSLGGTTYNEQFF,TGTGCCAGCAGCTTAGGCGGGACTACCTACAATGAGCAGTTCTTC
TRBJ2-1,TRBV18,TRBD2,.,CATLSGRAGNEQFF,TGTGCCACCCTTAGCGGGAGGGCCGGGAATGAGCAGTTCTTC
TRBJ2-7,TRBV5-6,.,few,CASSRNNYEQYF,TGTGCCAGCAGCCGGAATAACTACGAGCAGTACTTC
TRBJ2-5,TRBV2,.,.,CASTPHLRETQYF,TGTGCCAGCACCCCTCACCTCAGGGAGACCCAGTACTTC
TRBJ1-6,TRBV14,TRBD1,few,CASSQFGRGAYNSPLHF,TGTGCCAGCAGCCAATTTGGCAGGGGGGCCTATAATTCACCCCTCCACTTT
TRBJ2-1,TRBV4-2,TRBD2,few,CASSLGTSSSYNEQFF,TGTGCCAGCAGCTTGGGGACTAGTAGCTCCTACAATGAGCAGTTCTTC
TRBJ2-7,TRBV9,TRBD2,few,CASSGAGVSEQYF,TGTGCCAGCAGCGGAGCGGGAGTGAGCGAGCAGTACTTC
TRBJ2-1,TRBV11-1,TRBD2,few,CASSLSGRAGNEQFF,TGTGCCAGCAGCTTGAGCGGGAGGGCGGGGAATGAGCAGTTCTTC
TRBJ2-3,TRBV30,.,.,CAWSDSGAGADTQYF,TGTGCCTGGAGTGACAGCGGAGCCGGCGCAGATACGCAGTATTTT
TRBJ2-2,TRBV28,.,.,CASRRFWSPAGELFF,TGTGCCAGCAGACGATTCTGGAGCCCGGCCGGGGAGCTGTTTTTT
TRBJ2-5,TRBV19,TRBD2,few,CASSGGLAGGPAQETQYF,TGTGCCAGTAGTGGTGGACTAGCGGGAGGACCTGCCCAAGAGACCCAGTACTTC
TRBJ2-3,TRBV7-9,TRBD2,.,CASSFQAGAYTDTQYF,TGTGCCAGCAGCTTCCAAGCGGGAGCGTACACAGATACGCAGTATTTT
TRBJ2-1,TRBV18,.,.,CASSPTRRTYNEQFF,TGTGCCAGCTCCCCCACTAGAAGGACCTACAATGAGCAGTTCTTC
TRBJ2-3,TRBV18,TRBD2,.,CASSPGTSGSGADTQYF,TGTGCCAGCTCCCCCGGGACTAGCGGGAGCGGGGCAGATACGCAGTATTTT
TRBJ2-1,TRBV9,.,.,CASSVNSGTVNEQFF,TGTGCCAGCAGCGTAAATAGCGGGACAGTCAATGAGCAGTTCTTC
TRBJ2-5,TRBV29-1,.,.,CTIRSQETQYF,TGCACCATAAGGTCCCAAGAGACCCAGTACTTC
TRBJ2-2,TRBV4-1,.,.,CASSQFLANTGELFF,TGCGCCAGCAGCCAATTCCTAGCGAACACCGGGGAGCTGTTTTTT
TRBJ1-2,TRBV6-6,.,few,CASSTSNYGYTF,TGTGCCAGCAGTACCTCTAACTATGGCTACACCTTC
TRBJ2-3,TRBV18,.,few,CASSPGIDDTQYF,TGTGCCAGCTCCCCCGGCATCGACGATACGCAGTATTTT
TRBJ2-2,TRBV19,TRBD2,few,CASRTRTSGSVNTGELFF,TGTGCCAGTAGGACCCGGACTAGCGGGAGTGTAAACACCGGGGAGCTGTTTTTT
TRBJ2-1,TRBV7-9,.,.,CASSPRGNSYNEQFF,TGTGCCAGCAGCCCTAGGGGCAACTCCTACAATGAGCAGTTCTTC
TRBJ1-1,TRBV7-7,.,.,CASSLNVNTEAFF,TGTGCTAGCAGCTTAAACGTGAACACTGAAGCTTTCTTT
TRBJ2-5,TRBV9,TRBD2,few,CASSVGASGRTGETQYF,TGTGCCAGCAGCGTAGGGGCTAGCGGGAGGACCGGGGAGACCCAGTACTTC
TRBJ2-4,TRBV28,.,few,CATSPGHLKNIQYF,TGTGCCACCTCTCCGGGACACCTTAAAAACATTCAGTACTTC
TRBJ2-5,TRBV7-8,.,many,CASSLEGLPGAETQYF,TGTGCCAGCAGCTTAGAGGGACTGCCGGGGGCAGAGACCCAGTACTTC
TRBJ2-1,TRBV7-2,.,few,CASSLGVLYNEQFF,TGTGCCAGCAGCTTAGGGGTACTTTACAATGAGCAGTTCTTC
TRBJ2-7,TRBV14,.,.,CASSPARGTTRQYF,TGTGCCAGCAGCCCCGCCAGAGGGACCACCCGGCAGTACTTC
TRBJ2-5,TRBV19,TRBD2,.,CASSIVGLGAQYF,TGTGCCAGTAGTATCGTCGGACTAGGTGCACAGTACTTC
TRBJ2-5,TRBV18,.,.,CASSQGNQETQYF,TGTGCCAGCTCGCAGGGGAACCAAGAGACCCAGTACTTC
TRBJ2-1,TRBV5-1,.,.,CASSSQQGPYNEQFF,TGCGCCAGCAGCTCACAACAGGGCCCCTACAATGAGCAGTTCTTC